Listed below are T cell receptor beta chains from one sample, sequenced in a study of blood T cells in healthy people across ages. TCRdb processed the 5' RACE reads anew with MiXCR; each CDR3 protein has one entry. The sample consists of 1,800,000 or so distinct CDR3 sequences, about two fifths of them appearing once. Sequenced: blood. These receptors came from a human donor in good health. Both conserved end residues are part of each CDR3. Fields, in order: V gene, clone size, J gene, D gene, CDR3 DNA, CDR3 protein. D genes are given only for firm matches. The listing skips clone size in some rows; elsewhere it reads once, few, many or a size class.

TRBV20-1,NA,TRBJ1-2,NA,TGCAGTGCATCGGGGGGGTCTAGCTATGGCTACACCTTC,CSASGGSSYGYTF
TRBV30,NA,TRBJ1-1,NA,TGTGCCTGGAGCCTGGGGGCGGGATCTGAAGCTTTCTTT,CAWSLGAGSEAFF
TRBV6-2/TRBV6-3,few,TRBJ1-1,NA,TGTGCCAGCAGTTACTACGCAGGGTCCTCTCCGAACACTGAAGCTTTCTTT,CASSYYAGSSPNTEAFF
TRBV7-9,NA,TRBJ2-1,NA,TGTGCCAGCAGCCCCCGGGACGGCAATGAGCAGTTCTTC,CASSPRDGNEQFF
TRBV6-6,many,TRBJ2-7,NA,TGTGCCAGCAGTTACTCACCCTCAGGGAGTTACGAGCAGTACTTC,CASSYSPSGSYEQYF
TRBV20-1,NA,TRBJ2-1,NA,TGCAGTGCTAGAGACGTCGGGGGCCTCAATGAGCAGTTCTTC,CSARDVGGLNEQFF
TRBV20-1,NA,TRBJ2-1,TRBD2,TGCAGTGCTCTAGCGGGGGGGAACTACAATGAGCAGTTCTTC,CSALAGGNYNEQFF
TRBV6-2/TRBV6-3,few,TRBJ2-1,NA,TGTGCCAGCAGCTTTATCTTGGGGAATGAGCAGTTCTTC,CASSFILGNEQFF
TRBV19,NA,TRBJ1-2,NA,TGTGCCAGTACCCGAGGATGGGGGACGGTCTATGGCTACACCTTC,CASTRGWGTVYGYTF
TRBV28,once,TRBJ2-3,TRBD1,TGTGCCGGGGGACAGGGAAACACAGATACGCAGTATTTT,CAGGQGNTDTQYF
TRBV4-3,few,TRBJ2-3,NA,TGCGCCAGCAGCCAGTCCCGGGACGGAAGCACAGATACGCAGTATTTT,CASSQSRDGSTDTQYF
TRBV29-1,NA,TRBJ2-5,NA,TGCAGCGTTGTGGATCTCCCCCCGGGACTGCACCAAGAGACCCAGTACTTC,CSVVDLPPGLHQETQYF
TRBV5-5,few,TRBJ2-5,NA,TGTGCCAGCAGCTTGGTAACCCATCAAGAGACCCAGTACTTC,CASSLVTHQETQYF
TRBV20-1,few,TRBJ2-1,NA,TGTAGTGCTAGAGATCGGGTGGCCCCACCACTATACAATGAGCAGTTCTTC,CSARDRVAPPLYNEQFF
TRBV28,NA,TRBJ1-5,NA,TGTGCCAGCAGCCCATTTCTTGAGGGTATCATATTAGGCAATCAGCCCCAGCATTTT,CASSPFLEGIILGNQPQHF
TRBV20-1,NA,TRBJ2-1,NA,TGCAGTGCCCCGTCCCCTCTAGCGTCCCTCAATGAGCAGTTCTTC,CSAPSPLASLNEQFF
TRBV20-1,NA,TRBJ2-1,TRBD2,TGCAGTGCTAGGCCTAGCGGGGGGTTCAGATGGGATGAGCAGTTCTTC,CSARPSGGFRWDEQFF
TRBV9,NA,TRBJ2-7,NA,TGTGCCGGCAGCGTAGGGTGGGACTTCTCCTACGAGCAGTACTTC,CAGSVGWDFSYEQYF
TRBV20-1,NA,TRBJ1-5,NA,TGCAGTGCTAGTGGAGGGTATAGCAATCAGCCCCAGCATTTT,CSASGGYSNQPQHF
TRBV7-9,NA,TRBJ2-6,TRBD1,TGTGCCAGCAGCTCCGTCCCGGGACAGGGGTCTGGGGCCAACGTCCTGACTTTC,CASSSVPGQGSGANVLTF
TRBV12-3/TRBV12-4,few,TRBJ2-7,NA,TGTGCCAGCAGTTTACAAAGTCAGGGAAGGTACGAGCAGTACTTC,CASSLQSQGRYEQYF
TRBV5-1,NA,TRBJ2-1,TRBD2,TGCGCCAGCAGCCCGTTGCGGGGGGATGAGCAGTTCTTC,CASSPLRGDEQFF
TRBV6-1,many,TRBJ1-1,NA,TGTGCCAGCTCAGGGCGCACTGAAGCTTTCTTT,CASSGRTEAFF
TRBV7-2,NA,TRBJ1-5,NA,TGTGCCAGCAGCTTAAGGCAGGGCGCTCGGCCCCAGCATTTT,CASSLRQGARPQHF
TRBV9,NA,TRBJ2-1,NA,TGTGCCAGCAGCGCCGAGTGGATCGGAACGAATGAGCAGTTCTTC,CASSAEWIGTNEQFF
TRBV7-2,NA,TRBJ2-5,NA,TGTGCCAGTAGCTCATTCGGGGGCCTCCAAGAGACCCAGTACTTC,CASSSFGGLQETQYF
TRBV27,NA,TRBJ1-5,NA,TGTGCCAGCAGTTTTTCCAGGGTCGCAAGTCAGCCCCAGCATTTT,CASSFSRVASQPQHF
TRBV30,NA,TRBJ1-5,NA,TGTGCCTGGAGTGAGGGGCAGTTGTACAATCAGCCCCAGCATTTT,CAWSEGQLYNQPQHF
TRBV28,once,TRBJ1-6,NA,TGTGCCAGCGAAGCCGGGACTCAAGGTTCACCCCTCCACTTT,CASEAGTQGSPLHF
TRBV12-3/TRBV12-4,few,TRBJ2-4,NA,TGTGCCAGCAGTTCCACCACGGTAGCCAAAAACATTCAGTACTTC,CASSSTTVAKNIQYF
TRBV20-1,few,TRBJ2-3,TRBD2,TGCAGTGCTCCTAATAGCGGGGGGGCTGATACGCAGTATTTT,CSAPNSGGADTQYF
TRBV20-1,NA,TRBJ1-5,TRBD1,TGCAGTGCTAGAGCCCCAAAGACACAGGGGAGTCAGCCCCAGCATTTT,CSARAPKTQGSQPQHF
TRBV29-1,many,TRBJ1-2,TRBD1,TGCAGCGCCCCGGACAGGGTTAACTATGGCTACACCTTC,CSAPDRVNYGYTF
TRBV12-3/TRBV12-4,NA,TRBJ2-3,TRBD2,TGTGCCAGCAGTTTATGGGAGGGTACCGAACTAACAGATACGCAGTATTTT,CASSLWEGTELTDTQYF
TRBV7-3,few,TRBJ1-2,NA,TGTGCCAGCAGCCCAGAGGGCGCCGGCCTTAATGGCTACACCTTC,CASSPEGAGLNGYTF
TRBV5-1,NA,TRBJ2-1,NA,TGCGCCAGCAGCCTCGGACCCGATCTTATCTACAATGAGCAGTTCTTC,CASSLGPDLIYNEQFF
TRBV6-5,NA,TRBJ2-7,NA,TGTGCCAGCAGTTACGGGGCAGGGAGTCACGAGCAGTACTTC,CASSYGAGSHEQYF
TRBV4-2,few,TRBJ1-2,NA,TGTGCCAGCAGCCAAGAAGGCAGTCGGAGGGAAGGCTACACCTTC,CASSQEGSRREGYTF
TRBV9,once,TRBJ2-1,NA,TGTGCCAGCAGCTCCAGGGGGGACTACTACTACAATGAGCAGTTCTTC,CASSSRGDYYYNEQFF
TRBV9,NA,TRBJ1-1,NA,TGTGCCAGCAGCGTAGGGGGAGGGTTTGCACCTGAAGCTTTCTTT,CASSVGGGFAPEAFF
TRBV6-5,NA,TRBJ1-1,NA,TGTGCCAGCAGTTACTCCGGCGGGGGGAACACTGAAGCTTTCTTT,CASSYSGGGNTEAFF
TRBV7-9,once,TRBJ2-3,NA,TGTGCCAGCAGCTTAGCGGGCAGGGGATTACGCACAGATACGCAGTATTTT,CASSLAGRGLRTDTQYF
TRBV6-6,NA,TRBJ1-2,NA,TGTGCCAGCAGTTACGGGGAAACTTATGGCTACACCTTC,CASSYGETYGYTF
TRBV10-3,NA,TRBJ1-2,NA,TGTGCCATCAGTGAGTCAAGAGGGACGGCCGGCTGGGGCTACACCTTC,CAISESRGTAGWGYTF
TRBV5-1,NA,TRBJ2-3,NA,TGCGCCAGCAGCTTGGGGGCAGGGGAAATCCCAGATACGCAGTATTTT,CASSLGAGEIPDTQYF
TRBV10-3,NA,TRBJ2-3,TRBD2,TGTGCCATCAGTGGCGGGACTAGCGATGATACGCAGTATTTT,CAISGGTSDDTQYF
TRBV28,NA,TRBJ2-2,NA,TGTGCCAGCAGTTCCGACAGTTCGAACACCGGGGAGCTGTTTTTT,CASSSDSSNTGELFF
TRBV4-1,few,TRBJ2-7,TRBD2,TGCGCCAGCAGCCAAGAAGGCGGGGGACCCTACGAGCAGTACTTC,CASSQEGGGPYEQYF
TRBV13,NA,TRBJ2-5,TRBD2,TGTGCCAGCACCAACTTCTACGAAGGCGGGAGGCAAGAGACCCAGTACTTC,CASTNFYEGGRQETQYF
TRBV7-9,NA,TRBJ1-6,NA,TGTACCAGCAGCCCGGGGGGGTCGGGATCACCCCTCCACTTT,CTSSPGGSGSPLHF
TRBV4-3,few,TRBJ2-3,TRBD2,TGCGCCAGCAGCCAAGATTACAGCGGGGCCACAGATACGCAGTATTTT,CASSQDYSGATDTQYF
TRBV28,NA,TRBJ1-1,NA,TGTGCCAGCAGCACTGCCGGACCTCCGCGGGGTGTCTGGAACACTGAAGCTTTCTTT,CASSTAGPPRGVWNTEAFF
TRBV7-2,few,TRBJ2-5,NA,TGTGCCAGCAGCTTAGCGGGGGGAGGAAATAGGGAGCAGTACTTC,CASSLAGGGNREQYF
TRBV9,NA,TRBJ1-1,NA,TGTGCCAGCAGCGTAGGGCAGAACCCGGGCACTGAAGCTTTCTTT,CASSVGQNPGTEAFF